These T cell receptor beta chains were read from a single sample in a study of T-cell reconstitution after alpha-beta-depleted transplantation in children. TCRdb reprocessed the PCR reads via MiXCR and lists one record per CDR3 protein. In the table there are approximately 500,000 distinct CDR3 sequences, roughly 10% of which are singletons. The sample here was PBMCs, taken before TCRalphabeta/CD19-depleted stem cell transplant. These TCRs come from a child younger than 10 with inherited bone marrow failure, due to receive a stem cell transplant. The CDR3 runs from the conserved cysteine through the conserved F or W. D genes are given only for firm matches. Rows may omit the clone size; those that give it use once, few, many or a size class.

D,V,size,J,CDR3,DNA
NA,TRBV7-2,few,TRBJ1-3,CASRLYSGNTIYF,TGTGCCAGCAGATTGTACTCTGGAAACACCATATATTTT
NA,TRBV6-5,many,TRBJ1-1,CASSARRGRTEAFF,TGTGCCAGCTCCGCGAGACGGGGGAGGACTGAAGCTTTCTTT
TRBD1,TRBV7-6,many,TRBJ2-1,CASSLGGQGYNEQFF,TGTGCCAGCAGCTTAGGGGGACAGGGATACAATGAGCAGTTCTTC
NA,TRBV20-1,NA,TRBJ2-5,CSARDGAARETQHF,TGCAGTGCTAGAGATGGAGCGGCCCGGGAGACCCAGCACTTC
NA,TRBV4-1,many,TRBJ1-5,CASSQVRDEHQPQHF,TGCGCCAGCAGCCAAGTCAGGGACGAGCATCAGCCCCAGCATTTT
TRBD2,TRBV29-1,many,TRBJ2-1,CSVEARTSGRPNEQFF,TGCAGCGTTGAAGCGAGGACTAGCGGGAGGCCCAATGAGCAGTTCTTC
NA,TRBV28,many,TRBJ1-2,CASSLWSLDPGGYTF,TGTGCCAGCAGTTTATGGTCCCTGGACCCGGGGGGCTACACCTTC
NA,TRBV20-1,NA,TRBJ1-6,CSARDPGLYNSPLHF,TGCAGTGCTAGAGATCCGGGTCTCTATAATTCACCCCTCCACTTT
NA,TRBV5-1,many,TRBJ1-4,CASSLTATNEKLFF,TGCGCCAGCAGCCTTACAGCAACTAATGAAAAACTGTTTTTT
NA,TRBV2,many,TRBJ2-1,CASSEAWQGIRNEQFF,TGTGCCAGCAGTGAAGCGTGGCAGGGGATCCGCAATGAGCAGTTCTTC
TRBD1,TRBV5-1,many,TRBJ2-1,CASSWGRGLYNEQFF,TGCGCCAGCAGCTGGGGCAGGGGGCTCTACAATGAGCAGTTCTTC
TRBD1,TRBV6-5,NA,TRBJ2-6,CASSYGDSSGANVLTF,TGTGCCAGCAGTTACGGGGACAGCTCTGGGGCCAACGTCCTGACTTTC
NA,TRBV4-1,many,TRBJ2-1,CASSRQRLTYNEQFF,TGCGCCAGCAGCCGGCAAAGACTAACTTACAATGAGCAGTTCTTC
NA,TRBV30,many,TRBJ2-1,CAWSVGNEQFF,TGTGCCTGGAGTGTCGGGAATGAGCAGTTCTTC
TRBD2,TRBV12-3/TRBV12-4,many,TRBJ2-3,CASSPLRDYRTDTQYF,TGTGCCAGCAGCCCCCTCCGGGACTACCGCACAGATACGCAGTATTTT
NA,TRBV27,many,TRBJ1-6,CASTPGLGGSPLHF,TGTGCCAGCACCCCGGGACTCGGAGGATCACCCCTCCACTTT
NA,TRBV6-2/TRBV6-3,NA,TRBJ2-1,CASSYRGGEQFF,TGTGCCAGCAGTTACCGAGGGGGGGAGCAGTTCTTC
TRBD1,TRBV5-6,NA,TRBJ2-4,CASSSVQGAKNIQYF,TGTGCCAGCAGCTCGGTACAGGGGGCCAAAAACATTCAGTACTTC
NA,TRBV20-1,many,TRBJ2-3,CSARDRGWTTDTQYF,TGCAGTGCTAGAGACAGGGGTTGGACCACAGATACGCAGTATTTT
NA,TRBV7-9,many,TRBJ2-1,CATQGMGYNEQFF,TGTGCCACACAGGGTATGGGGTACAATGAGCAGTTCTTC
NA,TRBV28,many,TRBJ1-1,CASSSPLVLQNTEAFF,TGTGCCAGCAGTTCCCCTCTCGTGCTCCAGAACACTGAAGCTTTCTTT
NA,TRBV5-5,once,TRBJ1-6,CASSLPPGPLSSPLHF,TGTGCCAGCAGCCTCCCTCCGGGACCGTTATCCTCACCCCTCCACTTT
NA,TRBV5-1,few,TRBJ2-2,CASSLVVRATGELFF,TGCGCCAGCAGCTTGGTTGTCAGGGCTACCGGGGAGCTGTTTTTT
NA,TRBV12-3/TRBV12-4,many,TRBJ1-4,CASSRDRPTNEKLFF,TGTGCCAGCAGCCGGGACCGGCCAACTAATGAAAAACTGTTTTTT
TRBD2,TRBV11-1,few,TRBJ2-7,CASRLVSGGRLAGEYEQYF,TGTGCCAGCAGACTCGTCTCAGGGGGCCGGCTAGCGGGGGAATACGAGCAGTACTTC
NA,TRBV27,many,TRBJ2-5,CASSLFPGDLETQYF,TGTGCCAGCAGTTTATTTCCGGGAGATTTGGAGACCCAGTACTTC
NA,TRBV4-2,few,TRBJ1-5,CASSQVSGGRESNQPQHF,TGTGCCAGCAGCCAAGTATCCGGGGGCAGGGAAAGCAATCAGCCCCAGCATTTT
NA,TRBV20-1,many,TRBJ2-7,CSAPVVSAYSYEQYF,TGCAGTGCCCCGGTGGTTAGCGCTTACTCCTACGAGCAGTACTTC
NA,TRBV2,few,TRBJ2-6,CASSEARGSGANVLTF,TGTGCCAGCAGTGAAGCAAGGGGCTCTGGGGCCAACGTCCTGACTTTC
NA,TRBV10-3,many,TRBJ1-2,CAILDSRYGYTF,TGTGCCATCCTCGACAGCCGGTACGGCTACACCTTC
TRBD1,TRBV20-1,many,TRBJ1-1,CSASDRTGAFF,TGCAGTGCTAGCGACCGGACAGGGGCTTTCTTT
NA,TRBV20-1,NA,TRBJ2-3,CSSARGPHTDTQYF,TGCAGTTCAGCCCGGGGACCCCACACAGATACGCAGTATTTT
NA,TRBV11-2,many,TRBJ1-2,CASSPRTASYGYTF,TGTGCCAGCAGCCCACGCACGGCTTCTTACGGCTACACCTTC
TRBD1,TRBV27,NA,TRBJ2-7,CASSLRPSGTGGVYEQYF,TGTGCCAGCAGTTTAAGGCCCTCCGGGACAGGGGGAGTGTACGAGCAGTACTTC
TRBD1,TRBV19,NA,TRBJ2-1,CASTPPGQGFFEQFF,TGTGCCAGTACCCCGCCGGGACAGGGGTTTTTTGAGCAGTTCTTC
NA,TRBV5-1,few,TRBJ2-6,CASSFTAPGANVLTF,TGCGCCAGCAGCTTTACAGCGCCTGGGGCCAACGTCCTGACTTTC
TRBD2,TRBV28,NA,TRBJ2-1,CATKIGTSGRIEQFF,TGTGCCACCAAGATTGGGACTAGCGGGAGAATTGAGCAGTTCTTC
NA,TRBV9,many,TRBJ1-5,CASSVGGHVGQPQHF,TGTGCCAGCAGCGTAGGAGGCCATGTCGGACAGCCCCAGCATTTT